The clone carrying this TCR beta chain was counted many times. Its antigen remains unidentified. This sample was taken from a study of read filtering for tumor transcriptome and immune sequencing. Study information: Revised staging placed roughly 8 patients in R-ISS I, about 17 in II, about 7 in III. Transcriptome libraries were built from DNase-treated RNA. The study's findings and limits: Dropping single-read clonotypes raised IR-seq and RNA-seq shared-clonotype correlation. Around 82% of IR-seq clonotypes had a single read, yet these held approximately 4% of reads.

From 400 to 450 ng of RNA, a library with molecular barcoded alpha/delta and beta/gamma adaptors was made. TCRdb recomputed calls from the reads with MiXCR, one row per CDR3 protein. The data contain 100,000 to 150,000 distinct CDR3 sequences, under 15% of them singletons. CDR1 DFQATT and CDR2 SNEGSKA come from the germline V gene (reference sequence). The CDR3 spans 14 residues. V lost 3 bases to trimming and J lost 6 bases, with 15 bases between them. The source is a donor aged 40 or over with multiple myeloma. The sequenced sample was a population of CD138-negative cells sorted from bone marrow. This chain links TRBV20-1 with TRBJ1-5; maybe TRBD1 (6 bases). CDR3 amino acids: CSARDGQSVQPQHF. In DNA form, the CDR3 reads TGCAGTGCTAGGGACGGACAGTCGGTTCAGCCCCAGCATTTT.